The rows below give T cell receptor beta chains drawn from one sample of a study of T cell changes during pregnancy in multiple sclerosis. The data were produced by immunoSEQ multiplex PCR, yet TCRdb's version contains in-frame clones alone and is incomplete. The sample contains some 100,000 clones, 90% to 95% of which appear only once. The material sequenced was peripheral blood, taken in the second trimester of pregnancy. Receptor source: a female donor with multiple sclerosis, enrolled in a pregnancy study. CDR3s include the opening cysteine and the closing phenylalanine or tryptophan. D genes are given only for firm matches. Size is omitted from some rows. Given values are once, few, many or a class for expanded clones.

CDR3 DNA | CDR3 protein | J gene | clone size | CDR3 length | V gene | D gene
TGTGCCAGTAGTATCGGGGGGATGGCAGATACGCAGTATTTT | CASSIGGMADTQYF | TRBJ2-3 | once | 14 | TRBV19 | TRBD2
TGTGCCAGCGCCGAGTGGGGGAGGAATGAGCAGTTCTTC | CASAEWGRNEQFF | TRBJ2-1 | - | 13 | TRBV27 | -
TGTGCCATCAGTGGGGACAGGGAGACCACTGAAGCTTTCTTT | CAISGDRETTEAFF | TRBJ1-1 | - | 14 | TRBV10-3 | TRBD1
TGTGCCTGGAAACAGATTAACTCCTACAATGAGCAGTTCTTC | CAWKQINSYNEQFF | TRBJ2-1 | - | 14 | TRBV30 | -
TGTGCCAGCAGCCTGGGGGGGGGTGGGGCCAACGTCCTGACTTTC | CASSLGGGGANVLTF | TRBJ2-6 | - | 15 | TRBV5-4 | TRBD2
TGTGCCAGCAGTGAAGGTCCCGGGGGACAGCCCCAGCATTTT | CASSEGPGGQPQHF | TRBJ1-5 | - | 14 | TRBV2 | -
TGTGCCAGCAGCGGGACAGGGGGGGTTGAGCAGTACTTC | CASSGTGGVEQYF | TRBJ2-7 | - | 13 | TRBV2 | TRBD1
TGTGCCAGCAGTGAAGTCGGGGGGCGCTTGGGCAATGAGCAGTTCTTC | CASSEVGGRLGNEQFF | TRBJ2-1 | - | 16 | TRBV6-1 | -
TGTGCCAGCAGCCGCTTTAGCGGAGTCAGCACAGATACGCAGTATTTT | CASSRFSGVSTDTQYF | TRBJ2-3 | - | 16 | TRBV7-6 | -
TGTGCCAGCTCGGCGGCTAATATGGGCTACACCTTC | CASSAANMGYTF | TRBJ1-2 | - | 12 | TRBV6-1 | -
TGTGCCTGGCGCGCAGGGCCTATGAACACTGAAGCTTTCTTT | CAWRAGPMNTEAFF | TRBJ1-1 | few | 14 | TRBV30 | -
TGTGCCAGCAGCCCACCGCAGGGGAACACTGAAGCTTTCTTT | CASSPPQGNTEAFF | TRBJ1-1 | - | 14 | TRBV28 | -
TGTGCCAGCAGTCCACCCGGGATAAGCACAGATACGCAGTATTTT | CASSPPGISTDTQYF | TRBJ2-3 | once | 15 | TRBV28 | -
TGTGCCAGCAGCCTAGGCCTACTAGCGGTCTACAATGAGCAGTTCTTC | CASSLGLLAVYNEQFF | TRBJ2-1 | once | 16 | TRBV11-2 | TRBD2
TGCGCCAGCAGCTTGGTTCCCTTAGTTCAGGGGGCCTCTGGAAACACCATATATTTT | CASSLVPLVQGASGNTIYF | TRBJ1-3 | - | 19 | TRBV5-1 | TRBD1
TGTGCCAGCAGCCTGCAGGGAGGCCAGCCCCAGCATTTT | CASSLQGGQPQHF | TRBJ1-5 | - | 13 | TRBV9 | -
TGTGCCAGCAGTTTACCATACGGGACAGGGGGTTACTATGGCTACACCTTC | CASSLPYGTGGYYGYTF | TRBJ1-2 | - | 17 | TRBV28 | TRBD1
TGTGCCAGCAGCCAAGATGCCATTAGGGAGGGGACAGATACGCAGTATTTT | CASSQDAIREGTDTQYF | TRBJ2-3 | - | 17 | TRBV4-2 | TRBD2
TGTGCCAGCAGTTTAGAGGGGCGGGGGCCTGCTACGCAGTATTTT | CASSLEGRGPATQYF | TRBJ2-3 | - | 15 | TRBV27 | -
TGTGCCAGCAGCCACAGGGGAAGGGGAACTGAAGCTTTCTTT | CASSHRGRGTEAFF | TRBJ1-1 | - | 14 | TRBV6-1 | TRBD1
TGTGCCAGCAGCTCGGGACTAGCACGTAACATTCAGTACTTC | CASSSGLARNIQYF | TRBJ2-4 | - | 14 | TRBV5-6 | TRBD2
TGTGCCATCAGTGAGTCCAGGGGGGACAGCGCCACTCGTTTGAGGACTGAAGCTTTCTTT | CAISESRGDSATRLRTEAFF | TRBJ1-1 | once | 20 | TRBV10-3 | TRBD1
TGTGCCAGCAGCCACGGGGCGGAGGGTGAAAAACTGTTTTTT | CASSHGAEGEKLFF | TRBJ1-4 | - | 14 | TRBV6-6 | -
TGTGCCAGCCTTAGACAGGGTTACAATGAGCAGTTCTTC | CASLRQGYNEQFF | TRBJ2-1 | - | 13 | TRBV5-6 | TRBD1
TGTGCCAGCTCGCAGACGGGAAACAATGAGCAGTTCTTC | CASSQTGNNEQFF | TRBJ2-1 | - | 13 | TRBV18 | -
TGTGCCAGCAGCTCGCTATTAAGTTCAGCTTTCTTT | CASSSLLSSAFF | TRBJ1-1 | - | 12 | TRBV5-6 | -
TGTGCCAGCAGCGAAGGGACTACGTTCGGCTACGAGCAGTACTTC | CASSEGTTFGYEQYF | TRBJ2-7 | few | 15 | TRBV7-2 | TRBD2
TGTGCCAGCAGCCCAAACAGGGTGAACACTGAAGCTTTCTTT | CASSPNRVNTEAFF | TRBJ1-1 | - | 14 | TRBV7-9 | -
TGTGCCAGCAGCATATTCAATGAGCAGTTCTTC | CASSIFNEQFF | TRBJ2-1 | - | 11 | TRBV7-9 | -
TGCGCCAGCAACTTGGTTGGGACAACGAGCCGGGATACGCAGTATTTT | CASNLVGTTSRDTQYF | TRBJ2-3 | - | 16 | TRBV5-1 | -
TGTGCCAGCAGTTTATGGTCGGGCTACGAGCAGTACTTC | CASSLWSGYEQYF | TRBJ2-7 | - | 13 | TRBV27 | -
TGTGCCAGCAGCTCCGGGACAGGGGCGAACACCGGGGAGCTGTTTTTT | CASSSGTGANTGELFF | TRBJ2-2 | - | 16 | TRBV9 | TRBD1
TGTGCCAGCAGTCCCCCGGGGGGTTCGGGGCAGCCCCAGCATTTT | CASSPPGGSGQPQHF | TRBJ1-5 | - | 15 | TRBV27 | -
TGTGCCTGGACTATGTACCTAGCGGGGGTCTTAGATACGCAGTATTTT | CAWTMYLAGVLDTQYF | TRBJ2-3 | once | 16 | TRBV30 | TRBD2
TGTGCCAGCTCACCACCTTGGGACAGCTACGAGCAGTACTTC | CASSPPWDSYEQYF | TRBJ2-7 | - | 14 | TRBV18 | TRBD1
TGTGCCAGCAGTGCCGACAGGGGGCGCGGTGACACTGAAGCTTTCTTT | CASSADRGRGDTEAFF | TRBJ1-1 | - | 16 | TRBV6-1 | TRBD1
TGCGCCAGCAGCTTAGATGGACTAGCGGGTCCTCAAGAGACCCAGTACTTC | CASSLDGLAGPQETQYF | TRBJ2-5 | - | 17 | TRBV5-1 | TRBD2
TGTGCCAGTAGTATATCAGCGGGGGGGCCCCACAATGAGCAGTTCTTC | CASSISAGGPHNEQFF | TRBJ2-1 | - | 16 | TRBV19 | TRBD2
TGTGCCAGCACTACAGGGATTGACACTGAAGCTTTCTTT | CASTTGIDTEAFF | TRBJ1-1 | few | 13 | TRBV6-1 | -
TGTGCCAGCAGTGAAATTCGGGTGGGGGGGGTCCCAGATACGCAGTATTTT | CASSEIRVGGVPDTQYF | TRBJ2-3 | once | 17 | TRBV6-1 | TRBD2
TGTGCCAGCAGTAGACAGGTCTCTGGGGCCAACGTCCTGACTTTC | CASSRQVSGANVLTF | TRBJ2-6 | - | 15 | TRBV6-5 | -
TGTGCCAGTAGTATCAGTCAGGGAACTGAAGCTTTCTTT | CASSISQGTEAFF | TRBJ1-1 | - | 13 | TRBV19 | -
TGTGCCAGCAGCCGCCGAACCTCGGACAGTAGCAATCAGCCCCAGCATTTT | CASSRRTSDSSNQPQHF | TRBJ1-5 | - | 17 | TRBV5-5 | -